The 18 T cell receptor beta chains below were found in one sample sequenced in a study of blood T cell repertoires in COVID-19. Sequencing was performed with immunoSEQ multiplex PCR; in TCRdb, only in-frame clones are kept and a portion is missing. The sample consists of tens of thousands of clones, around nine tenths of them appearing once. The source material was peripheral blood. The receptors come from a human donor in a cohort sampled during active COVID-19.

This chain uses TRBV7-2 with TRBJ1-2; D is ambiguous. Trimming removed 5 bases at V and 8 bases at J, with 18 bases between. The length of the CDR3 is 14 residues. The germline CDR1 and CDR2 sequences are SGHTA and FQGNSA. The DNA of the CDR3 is TGTGCCAGCAGCCCTGCGATGAGATCGGTAGGCTACACCTTC. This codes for CASSPAMRSVGYTF.

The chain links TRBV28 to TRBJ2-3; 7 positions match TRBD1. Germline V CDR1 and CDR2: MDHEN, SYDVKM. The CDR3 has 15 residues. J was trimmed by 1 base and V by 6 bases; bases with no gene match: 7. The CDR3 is CASSERTGGTDTQYF. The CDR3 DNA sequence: TGTGCCAGCAGCGAGAGAACAGGGGGCACAGATACGCAGTATTTT.

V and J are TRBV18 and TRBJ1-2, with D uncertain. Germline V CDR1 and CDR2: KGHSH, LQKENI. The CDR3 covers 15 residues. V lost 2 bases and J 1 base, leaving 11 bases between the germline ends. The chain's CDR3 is CASSPIMGVNYGYTF. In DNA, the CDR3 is TGTGCCAGCTCACCAATAATGGGAGTTAACTATGGCTACACCTTC.

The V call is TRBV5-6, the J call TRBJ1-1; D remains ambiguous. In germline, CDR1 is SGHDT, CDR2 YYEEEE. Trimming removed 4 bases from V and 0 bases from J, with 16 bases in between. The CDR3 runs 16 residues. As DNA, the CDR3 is TGTGCCAGCAGCCTTATACGGGGTTCAATGAACACTGAAGCTTTCTTT. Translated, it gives CASSLIRGSMNTEAFF.

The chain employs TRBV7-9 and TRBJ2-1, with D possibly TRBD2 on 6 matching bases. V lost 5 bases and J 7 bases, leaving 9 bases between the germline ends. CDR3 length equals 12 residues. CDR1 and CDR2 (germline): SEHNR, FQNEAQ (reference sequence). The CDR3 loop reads CASSTGRNEQFF. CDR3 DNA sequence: TGTGCCAGCAGCACCGGGAGAAATGAGCAGTTCTTC. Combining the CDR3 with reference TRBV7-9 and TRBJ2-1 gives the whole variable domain DTGVSQNPRHKITKRGQNVTFRCDPISEHNRLYWYRQTLGQGPEFLTYFQNEAQLEKSRLLSDRFSAERPKGSFSTLEIQRTEQGDSAMYLCASSTGRNEQFFGPGTRLTVL.

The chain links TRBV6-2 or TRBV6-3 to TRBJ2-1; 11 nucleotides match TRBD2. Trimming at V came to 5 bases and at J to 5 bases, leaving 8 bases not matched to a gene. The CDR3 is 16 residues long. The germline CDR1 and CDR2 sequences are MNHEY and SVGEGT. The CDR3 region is CASSQTSGSPHNEQFF. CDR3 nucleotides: TGTGCCAGCAGTCAAACTAGCGGGAGTCCCCACAATGAGCAGTTCTTC.

The CDR3 loop reads CASSLGRSGTEAFF. The CDR3 DNA reads as TGTGCCAGCAGCTTGGGGCGGTCGGGCACTGAAGCTTTCTTT. The chain combines TRBV5-6 with TRBJ1-1; D not resolved. Germline-derived CDR1 and CDR2 are SGHDT and YYEEEE. The CDR3 has 14 residues. V lost 0 bases and J 4 bases, leaving 10 bases between the germline ends.

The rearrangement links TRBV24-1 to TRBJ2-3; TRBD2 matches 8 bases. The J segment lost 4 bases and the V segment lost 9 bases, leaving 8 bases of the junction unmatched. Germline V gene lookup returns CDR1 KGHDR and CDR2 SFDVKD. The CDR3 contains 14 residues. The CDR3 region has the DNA TGTGCCACCCCGGGACGGCGGGAGGCAGATACGCAGTATTTT. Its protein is CATPGRREADTQYF.

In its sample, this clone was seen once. The CDR3 protein is CASSLRSGVGETQYF. The CDR3 coding sequence is TGCGCCAGCAGCCTGAGATCGGGGGTTGGTGAGACCCAGTACTTC. The chain uses TRBV5-1 and TRBJ2-5, with D perhaps TRBD2 (6 bases). Germline CDR1 is SGHRS and CDR2 is YFSETQ. The germline V and J ends were trimmed by 4 bases and 5 bases, with 18 bases remaining between them. The length of the CDR3 is 15 residues. Full variable domain (missing parts from reference TRBV5-1 and TRBJ2-5): KAGVTQTPRYLIKTRGQQVTLSCSPISGHRSVSWYQQTPGQGLQFLFEYFSETQRNKGNFPGRFSGRQFSNSRSEMNVSTLELGDSALYLCASSLRSGVGETQYFGPGTRLLVL.

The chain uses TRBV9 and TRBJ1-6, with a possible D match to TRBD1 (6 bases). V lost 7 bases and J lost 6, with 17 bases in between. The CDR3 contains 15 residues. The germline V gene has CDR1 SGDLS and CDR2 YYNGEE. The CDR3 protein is CASAGGRPGNSPLHF. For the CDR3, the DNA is TGTGCCAGCGCGGGGGGCCGTCCGGGTAATTCACCCCTCCACTTT.

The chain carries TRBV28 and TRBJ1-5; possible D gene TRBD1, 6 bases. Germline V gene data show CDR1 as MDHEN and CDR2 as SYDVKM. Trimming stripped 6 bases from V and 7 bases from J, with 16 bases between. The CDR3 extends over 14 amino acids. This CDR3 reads CASSLGGLEQPQHF. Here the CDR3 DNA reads TGTGCCAGCAGCCTGGGGGGGCTAGAACAGCCCCAGCATTTT. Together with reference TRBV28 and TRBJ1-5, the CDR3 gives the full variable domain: DVKVTQSSRYLVKRTGEKVFLECVQDMDHENMFWYRQDPGLGLRLIYFSYDVKMKEKGDIPEGYSVSREKKERFSLILESASTNQTSMYLCASSLGGLEQPQHFGDGTRLSIL.

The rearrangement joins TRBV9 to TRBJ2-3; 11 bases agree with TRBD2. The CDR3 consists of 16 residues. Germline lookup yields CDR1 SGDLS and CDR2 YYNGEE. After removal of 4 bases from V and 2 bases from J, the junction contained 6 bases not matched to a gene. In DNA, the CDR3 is TGTGCCAGCAGCCCAAGACTAGCGGGATTCACAGATACGCAGTATTTT. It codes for CASSPRLAGFTDTQYF.

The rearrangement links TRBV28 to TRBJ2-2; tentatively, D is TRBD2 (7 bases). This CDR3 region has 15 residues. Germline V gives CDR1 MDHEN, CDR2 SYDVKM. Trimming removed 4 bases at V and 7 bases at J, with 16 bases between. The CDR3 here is CASSSGGDYGGELFF. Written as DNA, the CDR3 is TGTGCCAGCAGTTCGGGGGGCGATTATGGCGGGGAGCTGTTTTTT.

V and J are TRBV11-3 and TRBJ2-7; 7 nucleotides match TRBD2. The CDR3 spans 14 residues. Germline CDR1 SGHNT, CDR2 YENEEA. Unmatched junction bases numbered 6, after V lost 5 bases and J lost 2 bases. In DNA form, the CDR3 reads TGTGCCAGCAGCCTAGGCGGGAGTGCCTACGAGCAGTACTTC. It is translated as CASSLGGSAYEQYF.

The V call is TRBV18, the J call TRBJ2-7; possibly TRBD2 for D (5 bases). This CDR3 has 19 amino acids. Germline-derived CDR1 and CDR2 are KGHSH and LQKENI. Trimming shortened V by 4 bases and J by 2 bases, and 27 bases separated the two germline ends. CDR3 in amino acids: CASSRTVARAGGGTYEQYF. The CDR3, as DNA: TGTGCCAGCTCACGTACTGTCGCGCGGGCGGGCGGAGGAACCTACGAGCAGTACTTC.

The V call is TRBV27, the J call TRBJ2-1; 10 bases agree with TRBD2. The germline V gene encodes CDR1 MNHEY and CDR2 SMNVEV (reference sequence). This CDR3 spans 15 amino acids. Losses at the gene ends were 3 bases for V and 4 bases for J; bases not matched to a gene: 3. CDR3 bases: TGTGCCAGCAGTTTGGCGACTAGCGGGTACAATGAGCAGTTCTTC. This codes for CASSLATSGYNEQFF.

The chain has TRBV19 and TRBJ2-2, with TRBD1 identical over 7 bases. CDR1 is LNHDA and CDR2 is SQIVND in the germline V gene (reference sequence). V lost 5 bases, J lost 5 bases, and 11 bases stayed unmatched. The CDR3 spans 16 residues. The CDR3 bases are TGTGCCAGTAGTCCGACAGGGCGACGTTTAACCGGGGAGCTGTTTTTT. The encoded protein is CASSPTGRRLTGELFF.

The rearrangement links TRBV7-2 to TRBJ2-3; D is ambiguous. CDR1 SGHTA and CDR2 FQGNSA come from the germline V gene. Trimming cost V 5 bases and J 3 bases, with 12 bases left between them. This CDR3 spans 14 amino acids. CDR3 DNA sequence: TGTGCCAGCAGCCCCCCTCCCCTTACAGATACGCAGTATTTT. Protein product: CASSPPPLTDTQYF.